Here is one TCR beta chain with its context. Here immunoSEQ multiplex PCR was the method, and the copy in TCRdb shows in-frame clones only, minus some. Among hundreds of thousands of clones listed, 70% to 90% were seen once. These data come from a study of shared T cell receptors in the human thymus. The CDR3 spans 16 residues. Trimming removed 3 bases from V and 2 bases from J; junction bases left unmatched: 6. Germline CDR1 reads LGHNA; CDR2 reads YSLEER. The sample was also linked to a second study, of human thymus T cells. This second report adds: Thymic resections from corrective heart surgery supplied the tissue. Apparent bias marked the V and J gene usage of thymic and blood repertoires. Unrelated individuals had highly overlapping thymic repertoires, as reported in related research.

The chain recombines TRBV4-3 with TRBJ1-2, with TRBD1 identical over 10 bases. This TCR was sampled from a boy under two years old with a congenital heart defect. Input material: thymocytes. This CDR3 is CASSHGRDRGNYGYTF. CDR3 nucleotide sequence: TGCGCCAGCAGCCACGGCAGGGACAGGGGAAACTATGGCTACACCTTC.